This passage covers 2 T cell receptor beta chains from one sample sequenced in a study of T cell responses to AZD1222 COVID-19 vaccine (dated by TCRdb to the early 2020s). The sample's time point label, in plain terms: baseline before first vaccination. Receptor amplification or capture employed the immunoSEQ multiplex PCR assay. TCRdb obtained this table from immuneACCESS and retained in-frame rearrangements with V and J assigned. These tables miss some clones; where compared with another copy, unresolved V genes account for less than half of the shortfall, and the remainder is unexplained. This sample lists under 140,000 clones; roughly nine tenths were detected once. 1.5% to 2% of the sample rests with the top ten. The sequenced sample was peripheral blood, obtained on day 0 of AZD1222 vaccination. Receptor source: an adult in good health.

CDR3 amino acids: CASSQEREVGTDTQYF. The CDR3 DNA follows: TGTGCCAGCAGCCAAGAGCGGGAGGTTGGCACAGATACGCAGTATTTT. The genes are TRBV3-1 (or the pseudogene TRBV3-2) and TRBJ2-3; 8 nucleotides match TRBD2. This CDR3 has 16 residues. The junction had 3 bases not matched to a gene; V was cut back by 0 bases and J by 1 base. Germline CDR1 reads LGHDT; CDR2 reads YNNKEL (reference sequence).

The V call is TRBV27, the J call TRBJ1-5; 9 bases align to TRBD1. The length of the CDR3 is 14 residues. Trimming cost V 5 bases and J 5 bases; bases outside gene matches: 4. Looked up from germline, CDR1 is MNHEY and CDR2 is SMNVEV (reference sequence). The CDR3 protein is CASSPGQGYQPQHF. CDR3 DNA: TGTGCCAGCAGTCCGGGACAGGGATATCAGCCCCAGCATTTT.